The rows below give T cell receptor beta chains drawn from one sample of a study of T cell responses to AZD1222 COVID-19 vaccine. Sequencing used immunoSEQ multiplex PCR; TCRdb keeps in-frame clones, though not all of them. The sample includes nearly 110,000 clones, 75% to 95% of them seen just once. The input for sequencing was peripheral blood, taken 28 days after the second AZD1222 dose. The receptors shown here come from an adult who received the AZD1222 COVID-19 vaccine. CDR3s include the opening cysteine and the closing phenylalanine or tryptophan. Fields, in order: clone size, J gene, D gene, V gene, CDR3 DNA, CDR3 protein. The D gene is left open where the match is weak. Some rows have no size entry. The others give once, few or many, or a class for an expanded clone.

clone_size: NA; j_call: TRBJ1-6; d_call: NA; v_call: TRBV5-1; cdr3_nt: TGCGCCAGCAGCTCCGGGGGAGGATCACCCCTCCACTTT; cdr3_aa: CASSSGGGSPLHF
clone_size: NA; j_call: TRBJ2-3; d_call: TRBD1; v_call: TRBV27; cdr3_nt: TGTGCCAGCAGTTTTTCACAGGGGGGCATAACAGATACGCAGTATTTT; cdr3_aa: CASSFSQGGITDTQYF
clone_size: NA; j_call: TRBJ2-1; d_call: TRBD2; v_call: TRBV6-4; cdr3_nt: TGTGCCAGCAGTGACTCTAGCGGGGGGGCCAATGAGCAGTTCTTC; cdr3_aa: CASSDSSGGANEQFF
clone_size: NA; j_call: TRBJ2-5; d_call: TRBD2; v_call: TRBV5-1; cdr3_nt: TGCGCCAGCAGCTTAGGACTAGCGGGGCTTGAGACCCAGTACTTC; cdr3_aa: CASSLGLAGLETQYF
clone_size: few; j_call: TRBJ2-7; d_call: NA; v_call: TRBV24-1; cdr3_nt: TGTGCCACCAGTGAGGGGCCTCCGCCAGGGTACGAGCAGTACTTC; cdr3_aa: CATSEGPPPGYEQYF
clone_size: NA; j_call: TRBJ2-7; d_call: NA; v_call: TRBV11-2; cdr3_nt: TGTGCCAGCAGCTTCCTCTACGAGCAGTACTTC; cdr3_aa: CASSFLYEQYF
clone_size: few; j_call: TRBJ2-5; d_call: NA; v_call: TRBV5-1; cdr3_nt: TGCGCCAGCAGCCCGGGGGCGGGGAGTCAAGAGACCCAGTACTTC; cdr3_aa: CASSPGAGSQETQYF
clone_size: few; j_call: TRBJ1-2; d_call: NA; v_call: TRBV28; cdr3_nt: TGTGCCAGCAGTCCCCCCCGCCTTGGCTACACCTTC; cdr3_aa: CASSPPRLGYTF
clone_size: once; j_call: TRBJ2-5; d_call: TRBD1; v_call: TRBV29-1; cdr3_nt: TGCAGCACCCGGACCAGGGGGTCAGAGACCCAGTACTTC; cdr3_aa: CSTRTRGSETQYF
clone_size: NA; j_call: TRBJ1-1; d_call: NA; v_call: TRBV15; cdr3_nt: TGTGCCACCAGCAGAGCGGTTGTCCCTGAAGCTTTCTTT; cdr3_aa: CATSRAVVPEAFF
clone_size: NA; j_call: TRBJ2-1; d_call: NA; v_call: TRBV6-5; cdr3_nt: TGTGCCAGCAGCCTCGGAGAGGGTGAGCAGTTCTTC; cdr3_aa: CASSLGEGEQFF
clone_size: NA; j_call: TRBJ2-1; d_call: NA; v_call: TRBV7-8; cdr3_nt: TGTGCCAGCAGCCCTCAGAGTGAGCAGTTCTTC; cdr3_aa: CASSPQSEQFF
clone_size: NA; j_call: TRBJ1-6; d_call: NA; v_call: TRBV7-2; cdr3_nt: TGTGCCAGCAGCTTACTGGGGAATTCACCCCTCCACTTT; cdr3_aa: CASSLLGNSPLHF
clone_size: once; j_call: TRBJ2-5; d_call: NA; v_call: TRBV2; cdr3_nt: TGTGCCAGCAGCGACGGGACTCTGGGAGAGACCCAGTACTTC; cdr3_aa: CASSDGTLGETQYF
clone_size: NA; j_call: TRBJ2-5; d_call: TRBD2; v_call: TRBV13; cdr3_nt: TGTGCCAGCAGCTTAGTAGTAGCGGGTGGGCAAGAGACCCAGTACTTC; cdr3_aa: CASSLVVAGGQETQYF
clone_size: medium-sized; j_call: TRBJ2-2; d_call: TRBD1; v_call: TRBV4-2; cdr3_nt: TGTGCCAGCACGGCGCAGGGGGACACCGGGGAGCTGTTTTTT; cdr3_aa: CASTAQGDTGELFF
clone_size: NA; j_call: TRBJ2-7; d_call: TRBD1; v_call: TRBV19; cdr3_nt: TGTGCCAGTAGTGCCTTGGACAGGAGCTCCTACGAGCAGTACTTC; cdr3_aa: CASSALDRSSYEQYF
clone_size: NA; j_call: TRBJ2-3; d_call: TRBD2; v_call: TRBV7-2; cdr3_nt: TGTGCCAGCAGCTTAGCAGCGGGAAAACGCGATACGCAGTATTTT; cdr3_aa: CASSLAAGKRDTQYF
clone_size: NA; j_call: TRBJ1-2; d_call: NA; v_call: TRBV4-1; cdr3_nt: TGCGCCAGCAGCGCCCCCGGGACAAACTATGGCTACACCTTC; cdr3_aa: CASSAPGTNYGYTF
clone_size: NA; j_call: TRBJ2-1; d_call: NA; v_call: TRBV12-3/TRBV12-4; cdr3_nt: TGTGCCAGCAGCCAGAATTACAATGAGCAGTTCTTC; cdr3_aa: CASSQNYNEQFF
clone_size: NA; j_call: TRBJ1-1; d_call: NA; v_call: TRBV11-2; cdr3_nt: TGTGCCAGCAGGGCTACGGGGCAGATGAACACTGAAGCTTTCTTT; cdr3_aa: CASRATGQMNTEAFF
clone_size: NA; j_call: TRBJ1-2; d_call: TRBD1; v_call: TRBV18; cdr3_nt: TGTGCCAGCTCCCAAACATTACAGGGGATTGATGGCTACACCTTC; cdr3_aa: CASSQTLQGIDGYTF
clone_size: NA; j_call: TRBJ2-7; d_call: TRBD1; v_call: TRBV3-1/TRBV3-2; cdr3_nt: TGTGCCAGCAGCCACCCTCCCGGGACAGGTGACGAGCAGTACTTC; cdr3_aa: CASSHPPGTGDEQYF
clone_size: NA; j_call: TRBJ1-2; d_call: TRBD1; v_call: TRBV30; cdr3_nt: TGTGCCTGGAGCGGAGAACAGGGGGCTTACTATGGCTACACCTTC; cdr3_aa: CAWSGEQGAYYGYTF
clone_size: NA; j_call: TRBJ1-1; d_call: NA; v_call: TRBV7-2; cdr3_nt: TGTGCCAGCAGCTTAGCGGGCCCCGGGTTGAACACTGAAGCTTTCTTT; cdr3_aa: CASSLAGPGLNTEAFF
clone_size: NA; j_call: TRBJ1-1; d_call: TRBD1; v_call: TRBV6-4; cdr3_nt: TGTGCCAGCGCGGCCGGGACAGGGGGATCCACTGAAGCTTTCTTT; cdr3_aa: CASAAGTGGSTEAFF
clone_size: NA; j_call: TRBJ1-6; d_call: NA; v_call: TRBV6-5; cdr3_nt: TGTGCCAGCAAATCCCAAAGCGGGTCACCCCTCCACTTT; cdr3_aa: CASKSQSGSPLHF
clone_size: few; j_call: TRBJ2-1; d_call: NA; v_call: TRBV30; cdr3_nt: TGTGCCTGGAGTGTATTCACCAATGAGCAGTTCTTC; cdr3_aa: CAWSVFTNEQFF
clone_size: once; j_call: TRBJ2-7; d_call: TRBD2; v_call: TRBV3-1/TRBV3-2; cdr3_nt: TGTGCCAGCAGCCAAGACGTTCCGGGACTAGCGGGGTTCAGCTCCTACGAGCAGTACTTC; cdr3_aa: CASSQDVPGLAGFSSYEQYF
clone_size: once; j_call: TRBJ1-1; d_call: NA; v_call: TRBV19; cdr3_nt: TGTGCCAGTAGCGTTGACAGGTTGAACACTGAAGCTTTCTTT; cdr3_aa: CASSVDRLNTEAFF
clone_size: NA; j_call: TRBJ1-2; d_call: NA; v_call: TRBV15; cdr3_nt: TGTGCCACCAGCGGCACCAGGGGCGGCTATGGCTACACCTTC; cdr3_aa: CATSGTRGGYGYTF
clone_size: NA; j_call: TRBJ2-2; d_call: TRBD1; v_call: TRBV15; cdr3_nt: TGTGCCACCAGCAGAGTGCGGACAGGGGGCACCGGGGAGCTGTTTTTT; cdr3_aa: CATSRVRTGGTGELFF
clone_size: NA; j_call: TRBJ1-5; d_call: NA; v_call: TRBV5-6; cdr3_nt: TGTGCCAGCAGCCAGGGAAATCAGCCCCAGCATTTT; cdr3_aa: CASSQGNQPQHF
clone_size: NA; j_call: TRBJ2-1; d_call: NA; v_call: TRBV19; cdr3_nt: TGTGCCAGTAATTCAGGGTGGAGCTCCTACAATGAGCAGTTCTTC; cdr3_aa: CASNSGWSSYNEQFF
clone_size: NA; j_call: TRBJ1-2; d_call: NA; v_call: TRBV2; cdr3_nt: TGTGCCAGCAGGGAGGACAGAGACTATGGCTACACCTTC; cdr3_aa: CASREDRDYGYTF
clone_size: NA; j_call: TRBJ2-5; d_call: TRBD2; v_call: TRBV4-1; cdr3_nt: TGCGCCAGCAGCCGGCATAGCGGGGGGGCTGGAGAGACCCAGTACTTC; cdr3_aa: CASSRHSGGAGETQYF
clone_size: NA; j_call: TRBJ1-3; d_call: TRBD1; v_call: TRBV6-5; cdr3_nt: TGTGCCAGCAGTCCGGGACAGGGAAACACCATATATTTT; cdr3_aa: CASSPGQGNTIYF
clone_size: few; j_call: TRBJ2-7; d_call: NA; v_call: TRBV7-9; cdr3_nt: TGTGCCAGCAACCCCGGTGACAGCTTCTCCTACGAGCAGTACTTC; cdr3_aa: CASNPGDSFSYEQYF
clone_size: NA; j_call: TRBJ2-1; d_call: TRBD1; v_call: TRBV4-2; cdr3_nt: TGTGCCAGCAGCCAACCCGGGACAGGGGCGTACAATGAGCAGTTCTTC; cdr3_aa: CASSQPGTGAYNEQFF
clone_size: NA; j_call: TRBJ2-1; d_call: NA; v_call: TRBV19; cdr3_nt: TGTGCCAGTAGTCCGACTAGTGGCTCCTACAATGAGCAGTTCTTC; cdr3_aa: CASSPTSGSYNEQFF
clone_size: NA; j_call: TRBJ2-2; d_call: NA; v_call: TRBV9; cdr3_nt: TGTGCCAGCAGTAGGGTTACCGGGGAGCTGTTTTTT; cdr3_aa: CASSRVTGELFF
clone_size: few; j_call: TRBJ2-7; d_call: NA; v_call: TRBV5-1; cdr3_nt: TGCGCCAGCAGCATACTAGCAAGCTCCTACGAGCAGTACTTC; cdr3_aa: CASSILASSYEQYF
clone_size: few; j_call: TRBJ1-1; d_call: NA; v_call: TRBV5-5; cdr3_nt: TGTGCCAGCAGCTTGGCTTCAGGCACTGAAGCTTTCTTT; cdr3_aa: CASSLASGTEAFF
clone_size: NA; j_call: TRBJ1-2; d_call: TRBD1; v_call: TRBV15; cdr3_nt: TGTGCCACCAGCAGAGTAGGGACAGGGATCGGCTATGGCTACACCTTC; cdr3_aa: CATSRVGTGIGYGYTF
clone_size: NA; j_call: TRBJ2-6; d_call: NA; v_call: TRBV2; cdr3_nt: TGTGCCAGCAGGGTACAGCACTCTGGGGCCAACGTCCTGACTTTC; cdr3_aa: CASRVQHSGANVLTF
clone_size: NA; j_call: TRBJ2-5; d_call: NA; v_call: TRBV7-9; cdr3_nt: TGTGCCTTAGGAGGTGGGGAGACCCAGTACTTC; cdr3_aa: CALGGGETQYF
clone_size: once; j_call: TRBJ1-3; d_call: NA; v_call: TRBV7-2; cdr3_nt: TGTGCCAGCAGCTTAGTAATTGGATCTGGAAACACCATATATTTT; cdr3_aa: CASSLVIGSGNTIYF
clone_size: once; j_call: TRBJ1-2; d_call: TRBD1; v_call: TRBV30; cdr3_nt: TGTGCCTGGAGTTCCTGGACAGGGGGCATGGGCTATGGCTACACCTTC; cdr3_aa: CAWSSWTGGMGYGYTF
clone_size: NA; j_call: TRBJ2-7; d_call: TRBD2; v_call: TRBV5-4; cdr3_nt: TGTGCCAGCAGCTTGGTTTCTAGCGGGTACTACGAGCAGTACTTC; cdr3_aa: CASSLVSSGYYEQYF